Listed below are T cell receptor beta chains from one sample, sequenced in a study of control samples from healthy donors and cancer patients. The method was immunoSEQ multiplex PCR; TCRdb's version includes in-frame clones alone and lacks a portion of them. The sample yields 64,000 or so clones, around 90% seen once. The specimen sequenced was PBMCs. These TCRs come from a middle-aged man with colorectal cancer. CDR3s include the opening cysteine and the closing phenylalanine or tryptophan. The D gene is left open where the match is weak. A row's size may be missing; if present it is once, few, many or a size class.

TRBJ1-6	-	TRBV25-1	-	CASSVGSGPLHF	TGTGCCAGCAGTGTGGGTTCGGGCCCCCTCCACTTT
TRBJ1-3	-	TRBV10-2	-	CASSEGLRGKGNTIYF	TGCGCCAGCAGTGAGGGTCTCCGGGGTAAAGGAAACACCATATATTTT
TRBJ2-7	-	TRBV19	-	CAKSAGRDYEQYF	TGTGCCAAATCGGCGGGACGAGACTACGAGCAGTACTTC
TRBJ2-7	-	TRBV2	once	CASSEAGRKGSYEQYF	TGTGCCAGCAGTGAAGCAGGGAGAAAGGGCTCCTACGAGCAGTACTTC
TRBJ1-1	-	TRBV4-1	-	CASSRTSTGGNTEAFF	TGCGCCAGCAGCCGGACCTCTACCGGGGGCAACACTGAAGCTTTCTTT
TRBJ2-1	-	TRBV7-9	-	CASSFGLAWNEQFF	TGTGCCAGCAGCTTCGGACTGGCCTGGAATGAGCAGTTCTTC
TRBJ2-7	TRBD2	TRBV2	-	CASPKPFGGYEQYF	TGTGCCAGCCCCAAGCCGTTCGGGGGGTACGAGCAGTACTTC
TRBJ2-3	-	TRBV11-3	-	CASSSGGPTSTDTQYF	TGTGCCAGCAGCTCGGGGGGCCCGACTAGCACAGATACGCAGTATTTT
TRBJ2-3	TRBD2	TRBV19	once	CASSMTSGGSTDTQYF	TGTGCCAGTAGTATGACTAGCGGGGGGAGCACAGATACGCAGTATTTT
TRBJ2-5	TRBD1	TRBV5-1	-	CASSTGQVLGETQYF	TGCGCCAGCAGCACAGGACAGGTCTTGGGGGAGACCCAGTACTTC
TRBJ1-2	TRBD1	TRBV6-2/TRBV6-3	-	CASSYSVGTGGYGYTF	TGTGCCAGCAGTTACTCTGTTGGGACAGGGGGCTATGGCTACACCTTC
TRBJ2-5	TRBD2	TRBV18	few	CASAGRSWTLAEETQYF	TGTGCCAGCGCAGGACGCTCCTGGACTCTAGCGGAAGAGACCCAGTACTTC
TRBJ1-6	-	TRBV6-2/TRBV6-3	few	CASSPPTGHYNSPLHF	TGTGCCAGCAGTCCGCCGACAGGCCACTATAATTCACCCCTCCACTTT
TRBJ2-1	TRBD2	TRBV7-2	-	CASSFFSGGAVQNEQFF	TGTGCCAGCAGCTTTTTTAGCGGGGGGGCCGTCCAAAATGAGCAGTTCTTC
TRBJ1-3	TRBD1	TRBV7-6	-	CASSPRGTGSYSGNTIYF	TGTGCCAGCAGCCCCCGAGGGACAGGGTCGTACTCTGGAAACACCATATATTTT
TRBJ1-1	TRBD1	TRBV7-9	-	CASSRGQGGTNTEAFF	TGTGCCAGCAGCCGGGGACAGGGCGGTACGAACACTGAAGCTTTCTTT
TRBJ2-2	-	TRBV7-3	once	CASSLQGFGTGELFF	TGTGCCAGCAGCTTACAGGGTTTCGGCACCGGGGAGCTGTTTTTT
TRBJ2-5	-	TRBV5-5	-	CASSLDSRRETQYF	TGTGCCAGCAGCTTGGACAGCCGACGTGAGACCCAGTACTTC
TRBJ2-7	-	TRBV11-2	once	CASSWAYEQYF	TGTGCCAGCAGCTGGGCCTACGAGCAGTACTTC
TRBJ1-6	-	TRBV4-1	-	CASSHADRSYNSPLHF	TGCGCCAGCAGCCATGCCGACCGCTCCTATAATTCACCCCTCCACTTT
TRBJ2-7	TRBD1	TRBV9	-	CASSSRTGAEQYF	TGTGCCAGCAGCTCCCGGACAGGGGCCGAGCAGTACTTC
TRBJ1-6	-	TRBV3-1/TRBV3-2	-	CASSQGQTVGADSSPLHF	TGTGCCAGCAGCCAAGGACAAACAGTGGGGGCTGATAGTTCACCCCTCCACTTT
TRBJ2-2	TRBD1	TRBV5-8	-	CASSDRGRGRSGELFF	TGTGCCAGCAGCGATCGCGGCAGGGGGCGATCGGGGGAGCTGTTTTTT
TRBJ1-1	TRBD1	TRBV5-6	-	CASSLEGRGITEAFF	TGTGCCAGCAGCTTGGAGGGCAGGGGGATCACTGAAGCTTTCTTT
TRBJ2-3	-	TRBV6-5	-	CASSYTTRVPQYF	TGTGCCAGCAGTTACACAACTCGCGTACCGCAGTATTTT